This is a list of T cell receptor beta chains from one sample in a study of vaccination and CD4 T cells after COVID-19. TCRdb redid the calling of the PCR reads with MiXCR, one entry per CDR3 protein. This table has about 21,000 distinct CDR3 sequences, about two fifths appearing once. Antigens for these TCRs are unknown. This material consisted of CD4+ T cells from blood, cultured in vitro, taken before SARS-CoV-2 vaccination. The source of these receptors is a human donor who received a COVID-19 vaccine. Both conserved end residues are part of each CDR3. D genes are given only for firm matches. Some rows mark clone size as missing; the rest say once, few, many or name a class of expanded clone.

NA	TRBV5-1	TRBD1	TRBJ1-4	CASSFTGVNEKLFF	TGCGCCAGCAGCTTCACAGGGGTCAATGAAAAACTGTTTTTT
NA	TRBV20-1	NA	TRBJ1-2	CSVKVPYGYTF	TGCAGTGTTAAAGTCCCCTATGGCTACACCTTC
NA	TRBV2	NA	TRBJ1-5	CASSPDSNQPQHF	TGTGCCAGCAGTCCGGATAGCAATCAGCCCCAGCATTTT
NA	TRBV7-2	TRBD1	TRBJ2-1	CASSLAGLSWDRGKFF	TGTGCCAGCAGCTTAGCCGGCCTATCGTGGGACAGGGGGAAGTTCTTC
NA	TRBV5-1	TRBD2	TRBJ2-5	CASTLAGGPPTQYF	TGCGCCAGTACACTAGCGGGGGGGCCACCGACCCAGTACTTC
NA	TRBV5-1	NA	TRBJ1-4	CASSLAVGTTNEKLFF	TGCGCCAGCAGCTTGGCCGTGGGGACAACTAATGAAAAACTGTTTTTT
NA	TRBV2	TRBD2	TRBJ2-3	CASTDSGGSTDTQYF	TGTGCCAGCACCGATAGCGGGGGCAGCACAGATACGCAGTATTTT
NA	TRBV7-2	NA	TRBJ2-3	CASSLYPDTQYF	TGTGCCAGCAGCTTATATCCAGATACGCAGTATTTT
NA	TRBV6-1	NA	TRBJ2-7	CASRETVGRYEQYF	TGTGCCAGCAGAGAAACCGTTGGGCGGTACGAGCAGTACTTC
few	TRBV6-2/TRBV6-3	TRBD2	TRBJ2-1	CASSPGLAYNEQFF	TGTGCCAGCAGCCCGGGACTAGCGTACAATGAGCAGTTCTTC
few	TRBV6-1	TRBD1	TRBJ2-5	CASRLDRGVETQYF	TGTGCCAGCAGGCTGGACAGGGGGGTCGAGACCCAGTACTTC
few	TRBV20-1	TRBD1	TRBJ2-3	CSASNRDRGPTDTQYF	TGCAGTGCTAGTAACCGGGACAGGGGGCCCACAGATACGCAGTATTTT
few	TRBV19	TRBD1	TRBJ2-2	CASSILGQGSSGELFF	TGTGCCAGTAGTATCCTTGGACAGGGGAGCTCCGGGGAGCTGTTTTTT
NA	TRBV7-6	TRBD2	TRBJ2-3	CASSLGGRAGGPDTQYF	TGTGCCAGCAGCTTAGGGGGCCGAGCGGGGGGGCCAGATACGCAGTATTTT
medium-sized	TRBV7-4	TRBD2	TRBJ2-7	CASSGRTSGGYEQYF	TGTGCCAGCAGCGGACGGACTAGCGGGGGTTACGAGCAGTACTTC
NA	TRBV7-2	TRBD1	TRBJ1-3	CASSGTGGNTIYF	TGTGCCAGCAGCGGGACAGGGGGAAACACCATATATTTT
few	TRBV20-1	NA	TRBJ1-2	CSARGIYGYTF	TGCAGTGCTAGAGGCATCTATGGCTACACCTTC
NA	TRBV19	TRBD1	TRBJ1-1	CASNQVRGLAEAFF	TGTGCCAGTAACCAGGTCAGGGGGCTCGCTGAAGCTTTCTTT
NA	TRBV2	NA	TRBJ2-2	CASSSVRSGELFF	TGTGCCAGCAGTAGTGTAAGGAGCGGGGAGCTGTTTTTT
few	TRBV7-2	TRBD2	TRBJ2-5	CASSLGASGGQETQYF	TGTGCCAGCAGCTTAGGGGCTAGCGGGGGCCAAGAGACCCAGTACTTC
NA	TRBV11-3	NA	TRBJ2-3	CASSLSTDTQYF	TGTGCCAGCAGCTTAAGCACAGATACGCAGTATTTT
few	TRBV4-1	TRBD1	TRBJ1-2	CASSQEGQGVDYGYTF	TGCGCCAGCAGCCAAGAGGGACAGGGGGTCGACTATGGCTACACCTTC
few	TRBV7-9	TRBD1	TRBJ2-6	CASSLPTGAGANVLTF	TGTGCCAGCAGCTTGCCTACAGGGGCTGGGGCCAACGTCCTGACTTTC
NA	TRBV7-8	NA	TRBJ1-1	CASSLALGTEAFF	TGTGCCAGCAGCTTAGCGCTGGGCACTGAAGCTTTCTTT
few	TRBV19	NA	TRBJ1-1	CASSITGLGTEAFF	TGTGCCAGTAGTATTACAGGGCTGGGCACTGAAGCTTTCTTT
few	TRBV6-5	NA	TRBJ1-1	CASSYSRNTEAFF	TGTGCCAGCAGTTACTCGAGGAACACTGAAGCTTTCTTT
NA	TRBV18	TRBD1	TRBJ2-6	CASSPLGQGVGANVLTF	TGTGCCAGCTCACCTCTCGGTCAGGGGGTTGGGGCCAACGTCCTGACTTTC
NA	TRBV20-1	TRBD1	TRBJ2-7	CSARDGGQDTYEQYF	TGCAGTGCTAGAGATGGCGGACAGGACACCTACGAGCAGTACTTC
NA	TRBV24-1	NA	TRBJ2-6	CATSVVTSGANVLTF	TGTGCCACCAGTGTCGTCACCTCTGGGGCCAACGTCCTGACTTTC
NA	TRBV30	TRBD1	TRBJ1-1	CAWSFSNPGTGGTEAFF	TGTGCCTGGAGTTTCTCAAATCCCGGGACAGGGGGCACTGAAGCTTTCTTT
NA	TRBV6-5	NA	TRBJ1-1	CASSYGEGFTEAFF	TGTGCCAGCAGTTATGGTGAGGGATTCACTGAAGCTTTCTTT
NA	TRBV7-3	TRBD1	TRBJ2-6	CASSSLSPDRAPSGANVLTF	TGTGCCAGCAGCTCCCTATCCCCGGACAGGGCCCCCTCTGGGGCCAACGTCCTGACTTTC
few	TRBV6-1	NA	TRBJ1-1	CASVWTVNTEAFF	TGTGCCAGCGTCTGGACAGTGAACACTGAAGCTTTCTTT
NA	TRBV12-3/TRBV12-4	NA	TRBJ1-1	CASSPTGSTEAFF	TGTGCCAGCAGCCCTACAGGGAGCACTGAAGCTTTCTTT
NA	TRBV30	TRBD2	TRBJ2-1	CAWLAGGLSNEQFF	TGTGCCTGGTTAGCGGGGGGGCTCTCCAATGAGCAGTTCTTC
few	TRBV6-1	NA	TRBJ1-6	CASSPDRRAWNSPLHF	TGTGCCAGCAGCCCCGACAGGCGGGCTTGGAATTCACCCCTCCACTTT
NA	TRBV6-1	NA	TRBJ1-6	CASSAERGSPLHF	TGTGCCAGCAGTGCCGAGCGGGGTTCACCCCTCCACTTT
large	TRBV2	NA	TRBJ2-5	CASSEDSQETQYF	TGTGCCAGCAGTGAGGACAGCCAAGAGACCCAGTACTTC
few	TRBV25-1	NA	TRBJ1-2	CASSSRGPYGYTF	TGTGCCAGCAGCTCCAGAGGGCCCTATGGCTACACCTTC
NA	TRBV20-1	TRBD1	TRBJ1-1	CSARVSTGGTEAFF	TGCAGTGCTAGAGTCTCCACAGGGGGGACTGAAGCTTTCTTT
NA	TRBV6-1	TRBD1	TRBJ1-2	CASSGGTGNNYGYTF	TGTGCCAGCAGTGGGGGGACAGGGAATAACTATGGCTACACCTTC
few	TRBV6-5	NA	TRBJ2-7	CASSYRHEQYF	TGTGCCAGCAGTTACCGACACGAGCAGTACTTC
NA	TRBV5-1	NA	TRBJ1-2	CASGTSTNYGYTF	TGCGCCAGCGGGACGTCTACTAACTATGGCTACACCTTC
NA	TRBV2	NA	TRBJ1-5	CASSGRGSNQPQHF	TGTGCCAGCAGTGGGAGGGGGAGCAATCAGCCCCAGCATTTT
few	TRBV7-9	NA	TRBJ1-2	CASSPEITGLLNYGYTF	TGTGCCAGCAGCCCAGAGATAACAGGACTACTAAACTATGGCTACACCTTC
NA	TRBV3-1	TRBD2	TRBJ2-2	CASSQQSLAGSGELFF	TGTGCCAGCAGCCAACAATCACTAGCGGGGTCCGGGGAGCTGTTTTTT
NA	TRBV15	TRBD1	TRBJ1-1	CATSRTGNLPEAFF	TGTGCCACCAGCAGGACAGGGAACCTACCTGAAGCTTTCTTT
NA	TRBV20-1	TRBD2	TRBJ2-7	CSARSLADPHYEQYF	TGCAGTGCTAGGTCCCTAGCGGACCCTCACTACGAGCAGTACTTC
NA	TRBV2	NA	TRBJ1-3	CASSRRQAEATIYF	TGTGCCAGCAGTAGACGACAGGCCGAGGCCACCATATATTTT
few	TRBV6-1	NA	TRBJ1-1	CASSPRQAMNTEAFF	TGTGCCAGCAGTCCGCGACAGGCAATGAACACTGAAGCTTTCTTT
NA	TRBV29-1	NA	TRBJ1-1	CSVREGKNTEAFF	TGCAGCGTTCGGGAGGGGAAGAACACTGAAGCTTTCTTT
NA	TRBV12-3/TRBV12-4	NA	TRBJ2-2	CASSLGRARKKANTGELFF	TGTGCCAGCAGTTTGGGCAGGGCAAGAAAAAAGGCCAACACCGGGGAGCTGTTTTTT
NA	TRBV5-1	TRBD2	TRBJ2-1	CASSFAGGGSSYNEQFF	TGCGCCAGCAGCTTCGCGGGCGGGGGGAGCTCCTACAATGAGCAGTTCTTC
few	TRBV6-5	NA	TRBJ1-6	CASSYSPATGYTSSYNSPLHF	TGTGCCAGCAGTTACTCGCCGGCAACAGGCTATACGAGCTCCTATAATTCACCCCTCCACTTT
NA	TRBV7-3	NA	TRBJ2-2	CASSFGRFAGELFF	TGTGCCAGCAGCTTTGGGCGTTTCGCCGGGGAGCTGTTTTTT